These 2 T cell receptor beta chains were sequenced from one sample in a study of naive and memory T cell subsets (dated by TCRdb to between 2016 and 2019). Broader findings and caveats from the paper: A few larger clonotypes were present in naive repertoires, particularly the CD8 repertoires, and these clonotypes were possibly memory cells re-expressing CD45RA.

The library relied on UMI-ligation and nested PCR. Data came from an Illumina MiSeq. The beta constant-region primer consisted of an equimolar mixture of two oligonucleotides that together covered TRBC1 and TRBC2. Four rounds of PCR, combining the SP2 primer with nested alpha and beta constant-region primers, were used to amplify the ligated cDNA. TCRdb reran the public reads through fastp at Q25 and MiXCR, keeping productive beta chains. Every CDR3 protein is listed once, alongside the most common genes and DNA of its rows. Within this sample are around 160,000 distinct CDR3 sequences, with 22% of them counted one time only. Together, the top ten hold around 0.11% of the sample. These receptors have no known antigen. Sequencing was done on a sample of naive CD4+ T cells from blood. The cell subset or site label, read with the paper, signifies: naive T cells, CD45RA high CD27+. These receptors were taken from a human donor in good health.

This chain joins TRBV6-2 or TRBV6-3 and TRBJ1-1; 8 nucleotides align to TRBD1. Germline V CDR1 and CDR2: MNHEY, SVGEGT. V dropped 0 bases and J dropped 4; count of bases not matched to a gene: 7. CDR3 length equals 16 residues. Here the CDR3 DNA reads TGTGCCAGCAGTTACTCCCGGGACAGGTTAACCACTGAAGCTTTCTTT. Protein: CASSYSRDRLTTEAFF.

The count of this clonotype is one. A read error may account for a junction end that differs from germline. V usage is TRBV11-2 and J usage is TRBJ2-5; D not certain. This CDR3 contains 15 residues. The germline gives CDR1 SGHAT, CDR2 FQNNGV. The CDR3 is CAGSLHPGSRETQYF. In DNA, the CDR3 is TGTGCCGGCAGCCTCCACCCGGGCAGCCGAGAGACCCAGTACTTC. The full variable domain, rest sourced from reference TRBV11-2 and TRBJ2-5, is EAGVAQSPRYKIIEKRQSVAFWCNPISGHATLYWYQQILGQGPKLLIQFQNNGVVDDSQLPKDRFSAERLKGVDSTLKIQPAKLEDSAVYLCAGSLHPGSRETQYFGPGTRLLVL.